Listed below are T cell receptor beta chains from one sample, sequenced in a study of regulatory T cells in long-lasting Graves disease. TCRdb reprocessed the multiplex PCR reads with MiXCR, giving one entry per CDR3 protein. The table lists some 440,000 distinct CDR3 sequences, less than 25% of them singletons. Sequences were derived from peripheral blood mononuclear cells (PBMCs), sampled when the disease was refractory, from a patient treated with antithyroid drugs. Receptors originate from a female donor with Graves disease. The CDR3 runs from the conserved cysteine through the conserved F or W. The D gene is left open where the match is weak. Clone size, where shown, is once, few, many, or a class for clones that have expanded.

>TRBJ2-1|TRBV6-5|once|-
CASSDSGAVEQFF
TGTGCCAGCAGTGACTCGGGGGCGGTTGAGCAGTTCTTC
>TRBJ2-5|TRBV7-2|-|TRBD2
CASSFREAIEQSF
TGTGCCAGCAGCTTTCGGGAGGCAATTGAGCAGTCCTTC
>TRBJ1-1|TRBV6-1|many|TRBD1
CASGGQGAGDSEAFF
TGTGCCAGCGGCGGACAGGGGGCAGGTGATTCTGAAGCTTTCTTT
>TRBJ1-2|TRBV7-2|few|-
CASSASGTAHRTF
TGTGCCAGCAGCGCCTCTGGGACCGCCCACCGCACCTTC
>TRBJ2-3|TRBV11-2|-|TRBD2
CASSLGLAGIADTQYF
TGTGCCAGCAGCTTAGGACTAGCGGGAATTGCAGATACGCAGTATTTT
>TRBJ2-5|TRBV7-2|-|-
CASSFDRETQYF
TGTGCCAGCAGCTTTGACAGGGAGACCCAGTACTTC
>TRBJ2-7|TRBV13|-|-
CASSKGSYERYF
TGTGCCAGCAGCAAAGGCTCCTACGAGCGGTACTTC
>TRBJ2-7|TRBV11-2|many|TRBD1
CASRFYRDRGHEQYF
TGTGCCAGCAGGTTCTACCGGGACAGGGGCCACGAGCAGTACTTC
>TRBJ2-7|TRBV5-1|few|TRBD2
CASSWREPIEQYF
TGCGCCAGCAGCTGGCGGGAGCCCATCGAGCAGTACTTC
>TRBJ1-1|TRBV13|-|TRBD1
CASSSWTGVNTEAFF
TGTGCCAGCAGCTCTTGGACAGGAGTGAACACTGAAGCTTTCTTT
>TRBJ2-1|TRBV13|many|-
CASSLEGNEQFF
TGTGCCAGCAGCTTAGAAGGGAATGAGCAGTTCTTC
>TRBJ1-1|TRBV11-3|few|-
CASSFGPLNTEAFF
TGTGCCAGCAGCTTCGGCCCGTTGAACACTGAAGCTTTCTTT
>TRBJ1-1|TRBV12-3/TRBV12-4|many|-
CASRPGRRNTEAFF
TGTGCCAGCAGACCGGGACGGAGGAACACTGAAGCTTTCTTT
>TRBJ2-2|TRBV5-6|-|-
CASSLISGLGGELFF
TGTGCCAGCAGCTTGATTTCCGGGCTGGGCGGGGAGCTGTTTTTT
>TRBJ2-5|TRBV3-1|many|-
CASSPAGFENQETQYF
TGTGCCAGCAGCCCCGCCGGATTCGAGAATCAAGAGACCCAGTACTTC
>TRBJ2-7|TRBV5-1|many|-
CASSLGRNTYEQYF
TGCGCCAGCAGCTTGGGCCGCAACACCTACGAGCAGTACTTC